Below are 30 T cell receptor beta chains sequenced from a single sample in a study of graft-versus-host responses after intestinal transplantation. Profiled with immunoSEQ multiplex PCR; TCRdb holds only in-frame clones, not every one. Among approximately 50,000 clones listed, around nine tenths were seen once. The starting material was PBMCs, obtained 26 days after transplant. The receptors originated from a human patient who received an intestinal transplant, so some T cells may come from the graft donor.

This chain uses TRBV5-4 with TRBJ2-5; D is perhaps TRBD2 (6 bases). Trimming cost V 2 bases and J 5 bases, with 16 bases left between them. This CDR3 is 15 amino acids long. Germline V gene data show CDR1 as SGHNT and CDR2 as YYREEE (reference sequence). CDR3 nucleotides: TGTGCCAGCAGCTTAGCTTCCCCCCGGGAGGAGACCCAGTACTTC. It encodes CASSLASPREETQYF.

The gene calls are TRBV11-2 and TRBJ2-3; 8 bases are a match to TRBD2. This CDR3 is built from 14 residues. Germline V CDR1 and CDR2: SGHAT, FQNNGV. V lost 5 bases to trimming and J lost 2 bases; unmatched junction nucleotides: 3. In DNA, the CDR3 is TGTGCCAGCAGCCGGGAGGGGGACACAGATACGCAGTATTTT. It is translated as CASSREGDTDTQYF. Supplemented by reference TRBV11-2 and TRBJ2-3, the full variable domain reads EAGVAQSPRYKIIEKRQSVAFWCNPISGHATLYWYQQILGQGPKLLIQFQNNGVVDDSQLPKDRFSAERLKGVDSTLKIQPAKLEDSAVYLCASSREGDTDTQYFGPGTRLTVL.

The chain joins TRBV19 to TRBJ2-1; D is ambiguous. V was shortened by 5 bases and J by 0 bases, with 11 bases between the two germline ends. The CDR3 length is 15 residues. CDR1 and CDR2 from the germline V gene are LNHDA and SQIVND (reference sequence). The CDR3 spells CASSFLSSSYNEQFF. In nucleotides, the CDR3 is TGTGCCAGTAGTTTTCTGAGTAGCTCCTACAATGAGCAGTTCTTC.

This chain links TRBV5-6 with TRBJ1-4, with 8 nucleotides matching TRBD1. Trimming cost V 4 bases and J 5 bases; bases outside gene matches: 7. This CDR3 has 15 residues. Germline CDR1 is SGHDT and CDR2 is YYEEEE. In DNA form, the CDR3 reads TGTGCCAGCAGCCAAGGACAGGGAGGGAATGAAAAACTGTTTTTT. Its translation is CASSQGQGGNEKLFF.

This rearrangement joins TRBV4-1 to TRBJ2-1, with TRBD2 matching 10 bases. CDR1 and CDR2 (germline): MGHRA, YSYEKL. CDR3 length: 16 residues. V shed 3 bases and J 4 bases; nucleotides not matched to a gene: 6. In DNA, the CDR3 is TGCGCCAGCAGCCAGAGAGCGGGGGGGCCTTACAATGAGCAGTTCTTC. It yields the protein CASSQRAGGPYNEQFF.

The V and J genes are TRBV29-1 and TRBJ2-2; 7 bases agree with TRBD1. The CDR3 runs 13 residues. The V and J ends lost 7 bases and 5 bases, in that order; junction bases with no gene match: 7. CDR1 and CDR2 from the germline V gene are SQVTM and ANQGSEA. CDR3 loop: CSAIQGWTGELFF. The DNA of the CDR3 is TGCAGCGCCATACAGGGGTGGACCGGGGAGCTGTTTTTT.

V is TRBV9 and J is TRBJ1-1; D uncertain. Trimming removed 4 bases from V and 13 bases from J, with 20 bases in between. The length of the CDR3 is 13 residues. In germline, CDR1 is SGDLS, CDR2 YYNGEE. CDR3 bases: TGTGCCAGCAGCTTTGATGACGGGGAATTTCTTTTCTTT. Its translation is CASSFDDGEFLFF.

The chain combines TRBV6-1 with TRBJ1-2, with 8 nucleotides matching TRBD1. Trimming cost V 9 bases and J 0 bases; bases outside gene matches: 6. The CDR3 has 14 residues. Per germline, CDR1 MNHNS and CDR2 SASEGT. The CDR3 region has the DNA TGTGCCAGTCGGGACAGGCAACCTAACTATGGCTACACCTTC. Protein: CASRDRQPNYGYTF.

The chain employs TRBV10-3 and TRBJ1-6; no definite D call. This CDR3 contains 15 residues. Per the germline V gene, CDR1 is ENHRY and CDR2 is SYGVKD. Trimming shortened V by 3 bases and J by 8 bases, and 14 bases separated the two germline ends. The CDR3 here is CAISDQQNNDSPLHF. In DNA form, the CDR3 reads TGTGCCATCAGTGATCAACAGAATAACGATTCACCCCTCCACTTT.

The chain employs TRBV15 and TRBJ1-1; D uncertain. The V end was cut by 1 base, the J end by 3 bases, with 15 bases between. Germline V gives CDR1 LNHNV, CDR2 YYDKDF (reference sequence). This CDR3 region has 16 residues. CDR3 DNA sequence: TGTGCCACCAGCAGAGGCGGGGATAAACCCTACACTGAAGCTTTCTTT. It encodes CATSRGGDKPYTEAFF.

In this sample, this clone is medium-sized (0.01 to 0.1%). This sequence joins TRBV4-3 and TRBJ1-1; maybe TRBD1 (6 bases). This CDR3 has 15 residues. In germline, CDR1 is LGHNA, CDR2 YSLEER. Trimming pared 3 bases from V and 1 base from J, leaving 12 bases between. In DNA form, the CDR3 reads TGCGCCAGCAGCCATAGGGGGTTTGGGAACACTGAAGCTTTCTTT. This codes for CASSHRGFGNTEAFF.

Written as DNA, the CDR3 is TGCGCCAGCAGCCAAGATTTGGGGACTAGCGGGATGGAGACCCAGTACTTC. It codes for CASSQDLGTSGMETQYF. This chain joins TRBV4-3 and TRBJ2-5; 13 bases align to TRBD2. Germline-derived CDR1 and CDR2 are LGHNA and YSLEER. Trimming at V came to 0 bases and at J to 5 bases, leaving 6 bases not matched to a gene. The CDR3 is made up of 17 amino acids.

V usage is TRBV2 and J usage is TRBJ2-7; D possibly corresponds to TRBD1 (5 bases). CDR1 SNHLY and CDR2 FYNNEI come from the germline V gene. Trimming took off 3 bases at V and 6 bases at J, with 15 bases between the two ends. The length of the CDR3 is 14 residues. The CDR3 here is CASSDRPGFLEQYV. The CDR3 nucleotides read TGTGCCAGCAGTGATCGCCCAGGGTTCCTCGAGCAGTACGTC.

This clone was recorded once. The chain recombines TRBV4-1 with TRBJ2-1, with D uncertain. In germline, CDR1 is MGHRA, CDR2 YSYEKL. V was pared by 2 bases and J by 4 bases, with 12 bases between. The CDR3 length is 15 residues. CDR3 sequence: CASSQPVSSYNEQFF. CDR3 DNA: TGCGCCAGCAGCCAACCGGTTTCTTCGTACAATGAGCAGTTCTTC.

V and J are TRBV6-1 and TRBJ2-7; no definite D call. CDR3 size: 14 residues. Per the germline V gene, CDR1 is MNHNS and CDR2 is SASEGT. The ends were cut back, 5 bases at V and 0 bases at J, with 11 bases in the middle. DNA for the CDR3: TGTGCCAGCAGTCCCGGGTTAAGCTCCTACGAGCAGTACTTC. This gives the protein CASSPGLSSYEQYF.

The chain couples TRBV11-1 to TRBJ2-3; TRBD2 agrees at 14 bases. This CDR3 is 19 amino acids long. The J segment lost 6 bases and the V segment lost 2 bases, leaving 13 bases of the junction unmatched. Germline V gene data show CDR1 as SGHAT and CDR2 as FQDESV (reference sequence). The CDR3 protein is CASSLRLAGGQVGLDTQYF. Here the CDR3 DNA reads TGTGCCAGCAGCTTACGACTAGCGGGGGGGCAAGTCGGTTTGGATACGCAGTATTTT.

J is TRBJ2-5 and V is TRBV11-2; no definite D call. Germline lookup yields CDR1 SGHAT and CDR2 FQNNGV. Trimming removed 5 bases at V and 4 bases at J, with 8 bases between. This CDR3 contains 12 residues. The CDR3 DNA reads TGTGCCAGCAGCCAACCGGTAGAGACCCAGTACTTC. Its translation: CASSQPVETQYF.

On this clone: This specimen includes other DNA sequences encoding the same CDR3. In nucleotides, the CDR3 is TGCGCCAGCAGCTTGGGCGACAGGACCAATGAGCAGTTCTTC. Its translation is CASSLGDRTNEQFF. V is TRBV5-1 and J is TRBJ2-1, with D possibly being TRBD1 (6 bases). The germline V gene encodes CDR1 SGHRS and CDR2 YFSETQ. This CDR3 region has 14 residues. Trimming shortened V by 0 bases and J by 6 bases, and 10 bases separated the two germline ends. The whole variable domain, filled in from reference TRBV5-1 and TRBJ2-1, reads KAGVTQTPRYLIKTRGQQVTLSCSPISGHRSVSWYQQTPGQGLQFLFEYFSETQRNKGNFPGRFSGRQFSNSRSEMNVSTLELGDSALYLCASSLGDRTNEQFFGPGTRLTVL.

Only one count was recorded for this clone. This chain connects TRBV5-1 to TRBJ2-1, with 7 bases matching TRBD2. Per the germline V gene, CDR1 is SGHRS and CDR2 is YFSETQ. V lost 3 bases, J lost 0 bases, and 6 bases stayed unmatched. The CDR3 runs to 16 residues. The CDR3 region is CASSYSGGSSYNEQFF. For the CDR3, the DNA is TGCGCCAGCAGCTACTCCGGGGGGAGCTCCTACAATGAGCAGTTCTTC.

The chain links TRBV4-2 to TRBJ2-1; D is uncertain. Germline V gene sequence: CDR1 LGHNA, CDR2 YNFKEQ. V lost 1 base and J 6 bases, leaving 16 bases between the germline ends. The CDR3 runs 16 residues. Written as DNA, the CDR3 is TGTGCCAGCAGCCAAGCCGCTACTCTCCTTTTCAATGAGCAGTTCTTC. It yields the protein CASSQAATLLFNEQFF.

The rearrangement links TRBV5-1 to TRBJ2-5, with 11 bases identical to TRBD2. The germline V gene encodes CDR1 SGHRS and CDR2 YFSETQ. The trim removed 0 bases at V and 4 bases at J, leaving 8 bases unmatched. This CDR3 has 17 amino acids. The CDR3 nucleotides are TGCGCCAGCAGCTTGGGGCTAGCGGGGGGCCGAAGAGAGACCCAGTACTTC. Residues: CASSLGLAGGRRETQYF.

The CDR3 DNA is TGTGCCAGTAGTAGCGGACTGATGAACACTGAAGCTTTCTTT. It yields the protein CASSSGLMNTEAFF. The J gene is TRBJ1-1, the V gene TRBV19; D is unclear. Germline V CDR1 and CDR2: LNHDA, SQIVND (reference sequence). V was cut by 4 bases and J by 0 bases, with 9 bases left in between. The CDR3 totals 14 residues.

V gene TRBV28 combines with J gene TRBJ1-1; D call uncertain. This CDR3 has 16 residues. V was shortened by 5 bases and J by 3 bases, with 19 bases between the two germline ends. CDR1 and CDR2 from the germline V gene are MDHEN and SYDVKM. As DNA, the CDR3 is TGTGCCAGCAGTCTCCCTCTGGAGGTATCAGACACTGAAGCTTTCTTT. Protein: CASSLPLEVSDTEAFF. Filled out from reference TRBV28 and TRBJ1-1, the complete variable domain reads DVKVTQSSRYLVKRTGEKVFLECVQDMDHENMFWYRQDPGLGLRLIYFSYDVKMKEKGDIPEGYSVSREKKERFSLILESASTNQTSMYLCASSLPLEVSDTEAFFGQGTRLTVV.

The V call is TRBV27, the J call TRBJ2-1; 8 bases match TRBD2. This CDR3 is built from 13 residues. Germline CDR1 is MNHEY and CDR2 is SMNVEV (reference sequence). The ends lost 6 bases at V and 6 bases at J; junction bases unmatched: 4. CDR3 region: CASRAGASNEQFF. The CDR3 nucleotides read TGTGCCAGCAGAGCGGGAGCTTCCAATGAGCAGTTCTTC.

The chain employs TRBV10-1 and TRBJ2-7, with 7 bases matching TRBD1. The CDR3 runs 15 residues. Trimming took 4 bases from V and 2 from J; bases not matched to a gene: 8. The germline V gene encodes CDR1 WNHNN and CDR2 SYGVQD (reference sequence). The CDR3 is CASSGGDSLTYEQYF. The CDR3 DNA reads TGCGCCAGCAGTGGAGGGGACAGCCTAACCTACGAGCAGTACTTC.

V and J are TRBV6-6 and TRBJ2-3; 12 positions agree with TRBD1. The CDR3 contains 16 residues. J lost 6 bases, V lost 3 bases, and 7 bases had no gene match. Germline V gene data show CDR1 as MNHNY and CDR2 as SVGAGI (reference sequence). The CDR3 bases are TGTGCCAGCAGTTATGGGACAGGGGGCGCGGGCGATACGCAGTATTTT. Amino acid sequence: CASSYGTGGAGDTQYF.

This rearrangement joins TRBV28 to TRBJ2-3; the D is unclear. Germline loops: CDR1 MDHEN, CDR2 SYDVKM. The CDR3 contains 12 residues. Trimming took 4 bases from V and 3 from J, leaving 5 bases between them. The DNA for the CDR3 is TGTGCCAGCAGTTCCACTACAGATACGCAGTATTTT. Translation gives CASSSTTDTQYF. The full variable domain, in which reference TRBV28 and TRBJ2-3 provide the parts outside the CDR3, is DVKVTQSSRYLVKRTGEKVFLECVQDMDHENMFWYRQDPGLGLRLIYFSYDVKMKEKGDIPEGYSVSREKKERFSLILESASTNQTSMYLCASSSTTDTQYFGPGTRLTVL.

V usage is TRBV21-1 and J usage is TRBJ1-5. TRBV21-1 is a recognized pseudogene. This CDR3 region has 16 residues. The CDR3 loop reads CASSRGGGPCNQPQHF. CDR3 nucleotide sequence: TGTGCCAGCAGCAGGGGCGGGGGGCCCTGCAATCAGCCCCAGCATTTT.

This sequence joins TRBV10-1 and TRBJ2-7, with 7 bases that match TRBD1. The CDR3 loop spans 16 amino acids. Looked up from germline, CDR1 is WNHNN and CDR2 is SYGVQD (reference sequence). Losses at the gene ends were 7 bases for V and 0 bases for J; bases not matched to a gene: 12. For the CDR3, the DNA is TGCGCCAGCATTAATGACCGGGACAGATCCTCCTACGAGCAGTACTTC. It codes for CASINDRDRSSYEQYF.

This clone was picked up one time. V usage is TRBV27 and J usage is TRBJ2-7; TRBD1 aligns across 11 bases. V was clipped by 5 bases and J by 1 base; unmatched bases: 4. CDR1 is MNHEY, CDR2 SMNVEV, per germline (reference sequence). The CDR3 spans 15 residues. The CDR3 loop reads CASSRTGGGSYEQYF. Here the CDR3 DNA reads TGTGCCAGCAGTAGGACAGGGGGCGGGTCCTACGAGCAGTACTTC.